What follows are 11 T cell receptor beta chains derived from one specimen sequenced in a study of blood T cell repertoires in COVID-19. TCRdb keeps only in-frame clones here, not all; method: immunoSEQ multiplex PCR. The sample lists around 230,000 clones, over 85% occurring once. The sequenced sample was PBMCs or T cells enriched from blood (not recorded which). The receptors stem from a woman aged 30 to 39 with acute COVID-19.

V and J are TRBV28 and TRBJ2-7; 7 bases line up with TRBD1. The CDR3 sequence is 15 residues long. Germline CDR1 and CDR2: MDHEN and SYDVKM. V dropped 7 bases and J dropped 4; count of bases not matched to a gene: 13. In DNA, the CDR3 is TGTGCCAGCACCCCAACCCGACAGGGTAGTTACGAGCAGTACTTC. It is translated as CASTPTRQGSYEQYF.

The V and J genes are TRBV11-2 and TRBJ1-2; perhaps TRBD1 as D (6 bases). Trimming left V 3 bases short and J 10 bases short, with 15 bases between. This CDR3 is 13 amino acids long. Germline V gene data show CDR1 as SGHAT and CDR2 as FQNNGV. CDR3: CASSFGTGPFYTF. The CDR3 region has the DNA TGTGCCAGCAGCTTTGGAACAGGGCCGTTCTACACCTTC.

This chain's CDR3 is CASSWQGTGTEAFF. The CDR3 bases are TGTGCCAGTAGCTGGCAGGGAACGGGCACTGAAGCTTTCTTT. This rearrangement joins TRBV19 to TRBJ1-1; a weak D match, TRBD1 (5 bases). Between the trimmed V and J ends, which lost 6 bases and 4 bases, there was a span of 15 bases. Germline CDR1 is LNHDA and CDR2 is SQIVND (reference sequence). CDR3 size: 14 residues.

V gene TRBV6-1 combines with J gene TRBJ2-1; 8 nucleotides agree with TRBD2. V lost 1 base to trimming and J lost 5 bases; unmatched junction nucleotides: 7. Germline assignment: CDR1 MNHNS and CDR2 SASEGT. This CDR3 contains 16 residues. The CDR3 loop reads CASSEGQTGGNNEQFF. The DNA of the CDR3 is TGTGCCAGCAGTGAAGGTCAGACGGGGGGGAACAATGAGCAGTTCTTC.

The gene calls are TRBV27 and TRBJ1-1, with D tentatively TRBD1 (6 bases). V lost 6 bases and J lost 8, with 16 bases in between. Per germline, CDR1 MNHEY and CDR2 SMNVEV (reference sequence). The CDR3 has 13 amino acids. The CDR3 spells CASSLARTVEAFF. The CDR3, as DNA: TGTGCCAGCAGCTTAGCCCGGACAGTAGAAGCTTTCTTT.

The V call is TRBV7-9, the J call TRBJ2-1, with TRBD2 identical over 7 bases. V shed 1 base, J shed 7 bases, and the junction held 7 bases outside the gene matches. Germline V lookup: CDR1 SEHNR, CDR2 FQNEAQ (reference sequence). The CDR3 is 15 residues long. CDR3 amino acids: CASSLGTRGLNEQFF. The CDR3 region has the DNA TGTGCCAGCAGCTTAGGGACTAGGGGTTTGAATGAGCAGTTCTTC.

The V and J genes are TRBV6-5 and TRBJ1-6; 7 positions agree with TRBD1. CDR1 MNHEY and CDR2 SVGAGI come from the germline V gene. The CDR3 consists of 16 residues. J was trimmed by 10 bases and V by 0 bases; bases with no gene match: 9. The CDR3 DNA sequence: TGTGCCAGCAGTTACTCGAGTGACAGGGCCTTCTCACCCCTCCACTTT. It specifies CASSYSSDRAFSPLHF.

The chain has TRBV2 and TRBJ2-7; D is ambiguous. The germline V gene has CDR1 SNHLY and CDR2 FYNNEI. This CDR3 spans 14 amino acids. The V gene lost 8 bases and the J gene lost 1 base, with 15 bases spanning the gap. CDR3 sequence: CASVAGWFSYEQYF. In DNA, the CDR3 is TGTGCCAGCGTAGCCGGATGGTTTTCCTACGAGCAGTACTTC.

V is TRBV11-3 and J is TRBJ2-1; 11 bases match TRBD2. The V gene end was trimmed by 7 bases and the J gene end by 6 bases; junction bases not matched to a gene: 5. The germline V gene has CDR1 SGHNT and CDR2 YENEEA. The CDR3 is 14 residues long. In DNA, the CDR3 is TGTGCCAGCACCGCGACTAGCGGGGCCAATGAGCAGTTCTTC. It specifies CASTATSGANEQFF.

This CDR3 reads CASSLDRANEQFF. CDR3 sequence (DNA): TGCGCCAGCAGCTTGGACAGGGCGAATGAGCAGTTCTTC. The genes are TRBV5-1 and TRBJ2-1; a possible D gene is TRBD1 (6 bases). With 0 bases removed from V and 7 bases from J, the gap between germline ends came to 8 bases. The CDR3 has 13 residues. The germline CDR1 and CDR2 sequences are SGHRS and YFSETQ.

This clone was detected only a few times. The chain recombines TRBV5-1 with TRBJ2-5; 10 positions agree with TRBD2. V was clipped by 0 bases and J by 5 bases; unmatched bases: 4. Germline V CDR1 and CDR2: SGHRS, YFSETQ. This CDR3 contains 15 residues. The CDR3 bases are TGCGCCAGCAGCTTGGAACTAGCGGGGATGGAGACCCAGTACTTC. Its protein is CASSLELAGMETQYF.